The 21 T cell receptor beta chains below were found in one sample sequenced in a study of cytomegalovirus exposure and HLA in healthy donors. The primer mix had 60 Vbeta and 13 Jbeta primers. Using immunoSEQ multiplex PCR, the repertoire was profiled, and TCRdb retains in-frame clones only, with some absent. The sample yields 55,000 to 75,000 clones, approximately 81% seen once. What was sequenced was PBMCs. These receptors were collected from a woman aged 25 to 39 in good health and CMV-seropositive.

The chain links TRBV7-6 to TRBJ2-7; TRBD2 matches 14 bases. The CDR3 consists of 16 residues. The germline CDR1 and CDR2 sequences are SGHVS and FNYEAQ. The V gene end was trimmed by 5 bases and the J gene end by 4 bases; junction bases not matched to a gene: 7. In DNA form, the CDR3 reads TGTGCCAGCAGCCGCGGGACTAGCGGGAGCTCATACGAGCAGTACTTC. It specifies CASSRGTSGSSYEQYF.

This rearrangement joins TRBV7-9 to TRBJ2-3, with D possibly TRBD2 on 5 matching bases. Trimming stripped 3 bases from V and 0 bases from J, with 7 bases between. Germline lookup yields CDR1 SEHNR and CDR2 FQNEAQ (reference sequence). The CDR3 contains 14 residues. In nucleotides, the CDR3 is TGTGCCAGCAGCTTGGGAGACAGCACAGATACGCAGTATTTT. Translation: CASSLGDSTDTQYF.

The chain is built from TRBV6-1 and TRBJ1-5; D ambiguous. Germline V CDR1 and CDR2: MNHNS, SASEGT. This CDR3 has 13 amino acids. V was trimmed by 7 bases and J by 1 base, leaving 8 bases between them. Written as DNA, the CDR3 is TGTGCCAGCACCCAGCGGAGCAATCAGCCCCAGCATTTT. Encoded protein: CASTQRSNQPQHF.

On this clone itself: In the same sample, other DNA sequences code for this CDR3. The chain employs TRBV29-1 and TRBJ1-1; the D gene is possibly TRBD1 (5 bases). This CDR3 comprises 14 residues. Germline CDR1 reads SQVTM; CDR2 reads ANQGSEA. Trimming left V 3 bases short and J 0 bases short, with 11 bases between. CDR3 nucleotides: TGCAGCGTTGATAGTTCAGGGATGAACACTGAAGCTTTCTTT. It specifies CSVDSSGMNTEAFF.

In regard to this clone: Other DNA sequences in this sample translate to the same CDR3. The chain couples TRBV6-5 to TRBJ1-1; D is perhaps TRBD1 (5 bases). The CDR3 sequence is 14 residues long. Germline values: CDR1 MNHEY, CDR2 SVGAGI. With 2 bases removed from V and 4 bases from J, the gap between germline ends came to 11 bases. DNA of the CDR3: TGTGCCAGCAGTTACGTCGGGGGTAGCACTGAAGCTTTCTTT. Protein: CASSYVGGSTEAFF.

Only a few counts were recorded for this clone. The chain joins TRBV6-1 to TRBJ2-3, with 10 positions matching TRBD2. J lost 2 bases, V lost 4 bases, and 6 bases had no gene match. CDR3 length: 16 residues. Germline V CDR1 and CDR2: MNHNS, SASEGT. This chain's CDR3 is CASSALAGDDTDTQYF. As DNA, the CDR3 is TGTGCCAGCAGTGCCCTAGCGGGAGATGACACAGATACGCAGTATTTT.

This chain uses TRBV6-5 with TRBJ2-1; 7 bases map to TRBD1. This CDR3 is 15 amino acids long. With V trimmed by 4 bases and J by 7 bases, 10 bases remained unmatched. Germline lookup yields CDR1 MNHEY and CDR2 SVGAGI. The DNA for the CDR3 is TGTGCCAGCAGTTTTGGGCGGCAGGGGGTTAATGAGCAGTTCTTC. Translation: CASSFGRQGVNEQFF.

The chain has TRBV7-2 and TRBJ2-2; D may be TRBD1 (6 bases). The CDR3 is 14 residues long. Per the germline V gene, CDR1 is SGHTA and CDR2 is FQGNSA. V dropped 4 bases and J dropped 7 bases, with 13 bases sitting between them. CDR3 sequence reads: CASSSYKDSGELFF. Written as DNA, the CDR3 is TGTGCCAGCAGCTCTTACAAGGACAGCGGGGAGCTGTTTTTT. Using reference TRBV7-2 and TRBJ2-2 for the parts outside the CDR3, the full variable domain is GAGVSQSPSNKVTEKGKDVELRCDPISGHTALYWYRQSLGQGLEFLIYFQGNSAPDKSGLPSDRFSAERTGGSVSTLTIQRTQQEDSAVYLCASSSYKDSGELFFGEGSRLTVL.

The chain joins TRBV20-1 to TRBJ1-2; unclear D gene. The CDR3 has 10 residues. V was pared by 2 bases and J by 7 bases, with 5 bases between. CDR1 and CDR2 (germline): DFQATT, SNEGSKA (reference sequence). CDR3 sequence reads: CSARLLGYTF. DNA for the CDR3: TGCAGTGCTAGACTTCTTGGCTACACCTTC.

This rearrangement joins TRBV28 to TRBJ2-2; 10 nucleotides align to TRBD1. The germline V gene encodes CDR1 MDHEN and CDR2 SYDVKM. After removal of 2 bases from V and 5 bases from J, the junction contained 5 bases not matched to a gene. CDR3 length equals 16 residues. DNA of the CDR3: TGTGCCAGCAGTTTACGGGACAGGGGAGGAACCGGGGAGCTGTTTTTT. Translating it yields CASSLRDRGGTGELFF.

The chain couples TRBV5-1 to TRBJ1-1, with 10 bases lining up with TRBD1. The germline V gene encodes CDR1 SGHRS and CDR2 YFSETQ. The CDR3 is 14 residues long. Trimming removed 5 bases from V and 6 bases from J; junction bases left unmatched: 7. The CDR3 protein is CASSLYGTGAEAFF. In DNA form, the CDR3 reads TGCGCCAGCAGTTTATATGGGACAGGGGCTGAAGCTTTCTTT.

The chain uses TRBV28 and TRBJ2-2, with D tentatively TRBD1 (5 bases). Trimming pared 3 bases from V and 6 bases from J, leaving 11 bases between. The length of the CDR3 is 14 residues. The V gene's germline CDR1 is MDHEN and CDR2 SYDVKM. As DNA, the CDR3 is TGTGCCAGCAGTTTTGACAGCGAGGCCGGGGAGCTGTTTTTT. The encoded protein is CASSFDSEAGELFF.

The rearrangement uses TRBV4-1 and TRBJ2-7; the D is unclear. Trimming shortened V by 1 base and J by 6 bases, and 10 bases separated the two germline ends. Per the germline V gene, CDR1 is MGHRA and CDR2 is YSYEKL. There are 13 residues in the CDR3. The CDR3 spells CASSQGTSLEQYF. The CDR3 bases are TGCGCCAGCAGCCAAGGCACTTCCCTCGAGCAGTACTTC.

This clone was seen more than once but under ten times. J is TRBJ1-1 and V is TRBV28; the match to TRBD1 covers 9 bases. Germline CDR1 and CDR2: MDHEN and SYDVKM. With 8 bases clipped from V and 1 base from J, the junction kept 8 bases outside the gene matches. The CDR3 has 15 residues. CDR3 residues: CASAALQGANTEAFF. The CDR3 DNA is TGTGCCAGCGCCGCCCTACAGGGGGCGAACACTGAAGCTTTCTTT.

The chain uses TRBV27 and TRBJ2-1, with TRBD2 identical over 9 bases. V shed 6 bases and J 5 bases; nucleotides not matched to a gene: 11. The CDR3 sequence is 16 residues long. Germline V lookup: CDR1 MNHEY, CDR2 SMNVEV (reference sequence). CDR3 sequence reads: CASSRRASGTNNEQFF. CDR3 bases: TGTGCCAGCAGCCGAAGGGCTAGCGGGACGAACAATGAGCAGTTCTTC.

The chain uses TRBV28 and TRBJ2-7; TRBD2 is a possible D gene (6 bases). V was cut by 10 bases and J by 3 bases, with 13 bases left in between. Germline CDR1 is MDHEN and CDR2 is SYDVKM. The CDR3 runs 12 residues. The DNA for the CDR3 is TGTGCCACCATGGAGGGTGACTACGAGCAGTACTTC. Protein: CATMEGDYEQYF.

The gene calls are TRBV4-3 and TRBJ1-4; the match to TRBD1 covers 8 bases. Germline lookup yields CDR1 LGHNA and CDR2 YSLEER. This CDR3 spans 14 amino acids. The V and J ends lost 5 bases and 6 bases, in that order; junction bases with no gene match: 5. DNA for the CDR3: TGCGCCAGCAGCAACCGACAGGGGTATGAAAAACTGTTTTTT. This translates into CASSNRQGYEKLFF.

This chain links TRBV20-1 with TRBJ1-2; a weak D match, TRBD1 (6 bases). Trimming shortened V by 6 bases and J by 7 bases, and 12 bases separated the two germline ends. Germline CDR1 reads DFQATT; CDR2 reads SNEGSKA (reference sequence). There are 11 residues in the CDR3. The CDR3 DNA sequence: TGCAGTGCGCTGTCAGGGGTTGGCTACACCTTC. As protein: CSALSGVGYTF.

J is TRBJ2-3 and V is TRBV4-3, with 9 bases that match TRBD2. From germline, CDR1 is LGHNA and CDR2 YSLEER. The V and J ends lost 4 bases and 6 bases, in that order; junction bases with no gene match: 8. The CDR3 totals 15 residues. The CDR3 DNA follows: TGCGCCAGCAGCCCGGGACTAGCAGCGGGTGATACGCAGTATTTT. This translates into CASSPGLAAGDTQYF.

The V and J genes are TRBV14 and TRBJ2-7; weak D call: TRBD2 (5 bases). Germline CDR1 SGHDN, CDR2 FVKESK. The CDR3 extends over 14 amino acids. The V end lost 3 bases, the J end lost 7 bases, and 16 bases lay between the germline ends. CDR3 in amino acids: CASSHEGALREQYF. CDR3 DNA: TGTGCCAGCAGCCATGAGGGTGCTCTGAGAGAGCAGTACTTC.

The rearrangement uses TRBV5-4 and TRBJ2-7, with D perhaps TRBD2 (7 bases). The CDR3 is made up of 13 amino acids. Germline V gene data show CDR1 as SGHNT and CDR2 as YYREEE (reference sequence). Trimming removed 0 bases at V and 6 bases at J, with 10 bases between. The CDR3 DNA follows: TGTGCCAGCAGCTTGGGGGGGGGCGGCGAGCAGTACTTC. Translating it yields CASSLGGGGEQYF.